The present TCR beta chain was sequenced within a study of blood T cell repertoires in COVID-19. As originally analysed: By means of reference gene primer amplification, nucleated cell counts were estimated. Measured with immunoSEQ multiplex PCR; TCRdb has only the in-frame clones, and not every one. The D gene and trimming were derived from the DNA, and the V and J assignments and clone size from that table. The top ten hold about a sixth of the sample, which has about 190,000 clones, more than 75% seen once. The CDR3 spans 14 residues. Trimming took off 3 bases at V and 2 bases at J, with 10 bases between the two ends. Germline V gene data show CDR1 as MDHEN and CDR2 as SYDVKM.

This TCR came from a woman in her forties or fifties with acute COVID-19. The sequenced sample was PBMCs or T cells enriched from blood (not recorded which). The gene calls are TRBV28 and TRBJ2-5; perhaps TRBD1 as D (6 bases). The CDR3 region has the DNA TGTGCCAGCAGTTTTCCAGGGGAGCAAGAGACCCAGTACTTC. Encoded protein: CASSFPGEQETQYF.